This T cell receptor (beta chain) was captured in a study of blood T cell repertoires in COVID-19. Study in general: The United States, Italy and Spain were the sources of the acute and convalescent COVID-19 samples. T cells, B-cell-depleted T cells, or PBMCs supplied cDNA or gDNA.

CDR3 length: 15 amino acids. After removal of 4 bases from V and 4 bases from J, the junction contained 9 bases not matched to a gene. The germline CDR1 and CDR2 sequences are SGHRS and YFSETQ. Original analysis: The authors estimated nucleated cell counts from reference gene primer amplification. The repertoire was sequenced with immunoSEQ multiplex PCR; TCRdb's copy has only in-frame clones and lacks some. That table gives V, J and clone size, and the DNA gave D and trimming. Among about 14,000 clones listed, about 84% were seen once. This clone was seen only a few times. V usage is TRBV5-1 and J usage is TRBJ2-7, with TRBD1 matching 9 bases. Sequencing input: peripheral blood. The receptor's source is a human donor in a cohort sampled during active COVID-19. The CDR3 DNA is TGCGCCAGCAGCCCATCGGGGACAGGGATATACGAGCAGTACTTC. Protein product: CASSPSGTGIYEQYF. The complete variable domain, with remaining parts taken from reference TRBV5-1 and TRBJ2-7, reads KAGVTQTPRYLIKTRGQQVTLSCSPISGHRSVSWYQQTPGQGLQFLFEYFSETQRNKGNFPGRFSGRQFSNSRSEMNVSTLELGDSALYLCASSPSGTGIYEQYFGPGTRLTVT.